The 9 T cell receptor beta chains below were found in one sample sequenced in a study of human thymus T cells. Profiling relied on immunoSEQ multiplex PCR, and the TCRdb table lists in-frame clones only, not all of them. The table includes around 45,000 clones, approximately 95% detected once. The specimen sequenced was blood. These receptors originate from a girl under three years old with a congenital heart defect but otherwise immunologically healthy.

The V and J genes are TRBV19 and TRBJ1-3; D is uncertain. V lost 7 bases and J 4 bases, leaving 11 bases between the germline ends. This CDR3 spans 13 amino acids. The germline V gene encodes CDR1 LNHDA and CDR2 SQIVND (reference sequence). The CDR3 bases are TGTGCCAGTAAATCTTTCACCGGAAACACCATATATTTT. Translation: CASKSFTGNTIYF.

This chain connects TRBV5-6 to TRBJ2-7; perhaps TRBD1 as D (6 bases). Germline loops: CDR1 SGHDT, CDR2 YYEEEE. Deletions cut 0 bases from V and 2 bases from J, with 9 bases between. The length of the CDR3 is 14 residues. In DNA form, the CDR3 reads TGTGCCAGCAGCTTGGAGGGACATGCCTACGAGCAGTACTTC. It codes for CASSLEGHAYEQYF.

This rearrangement joins TRBV27 to TRBJ2-7, with TRBD2 identical over 10 bases. This CDR3 has 14 amino acids. Germline CDR1 and CDR2: MNHEY and SMNVEV (reference sequence). V shed 5 bases, J shed 7 bases, and the junction held 8 bases outside the gene matches. CDR3 DNA sequence: TGTGCCAGCAGTCCCGGACTAGCGGCGGGGGAGCAGTACTTC. This gives the protein CASSPGLAAGEQYF.

The V and J genes are TRBV7-3 and TRBJ2-3, with D possibly TRBD2 on 6 matching bases. This CDR3 is built from 13 residues. CDR1 and CDR2 (germline): SGHTA, FQGTGA. Trimming took off 5 bases at V and 7 bases at J, with 13 bases between the two ends. DNA of the CDR3: TGTGCCAGCAGCCTATTAGCGGCTCATACGCAGTATTTT. It yields the protein CASSLLAAHTQYF.

The chain recombines TRBV11-2 with TRBJ2-1; the match to TRBD2 covers 9 bases. Unmatched junction bases numbered 4, after V lost 6 bases and J lost 4 bases. Per the germline V gene, CDR1 is SGHAT and CDR2 is FQNNGV. The CDR3 runs 14 residues. The DNA for the CDR3 is TGTGCCAGCAGACGACTAGCGGTATACAATGAGCAGTTCTTC. It encodes CASRRLAVYNEQFF.

This chain joins TRBV19 and TRBJ2-2, with D uncertain. The ends were cut back, 10 bases at V and 3 bases at J, with 12 bases in the middle. CDR3 length: 13 residues. Germline CDR1 is LNHDA and CDR2 is SQIVND (reference sequence). In DNA, the CDR3 is TGTGCCACCCCGGCAGGACACACCGGGGAGCTGTTTTTT. Translation: CATPAGHTGELFF.

The chain carries TRBV9 and TRBJ2-1, with D perhaps TRBD2 (5 bases). This CDR3 comprises 16 residues. Germline lookup yields CDR1 SGDLS and CDR2 YYNGEE. V gave up 0 bases and J gave up 6 bases, with 16 bases separating them. The CDR3 DNA sequence: TGTGCCAGCAGCGTAGGGAGAGGGCCGCGTCTCAATGAGCAGTTCTTC. Translating gives CASSVGRGPRLNEQFF.

V gene TRBV7-9 combines with J gene TRBJ2-7; D might be TRBD2 (6 bases). The germline V gene has CDR1 SEHNR and CDR2 FQNEAQ (reference sequence). The V end lost 0 bases, the J end lost 4 bases, and 16 bases lay between the germline ends. CDR3 length equals 16 residues. Written as DNA, the CDR3 is TGTGCCAGCAGCTTAGCAATGACTAGGGAGTTGTACGAGCAGTACTTC. Its protein product is CASSLAMTRELYEQYF.

The rearrangement joins TRBV6-4 to TRBJ2-7; 7 bases line up with TRBD1. Germline loops: CDR1 MRHNA, CDR2 SNTAGT. With V trimmed by 6 bases and J by 2 bases, 25 bases remained unmatched. The CDR3 has 20 amino acids. The CDR3 spells CASRKTYHQSATGLTYEQYF. The CDR3 DNA sequence: TGTGCCAGCAGGAAAACATATCATCAGTCAGCGACAGGGTTAACCTACGAGCAGTACTTC.